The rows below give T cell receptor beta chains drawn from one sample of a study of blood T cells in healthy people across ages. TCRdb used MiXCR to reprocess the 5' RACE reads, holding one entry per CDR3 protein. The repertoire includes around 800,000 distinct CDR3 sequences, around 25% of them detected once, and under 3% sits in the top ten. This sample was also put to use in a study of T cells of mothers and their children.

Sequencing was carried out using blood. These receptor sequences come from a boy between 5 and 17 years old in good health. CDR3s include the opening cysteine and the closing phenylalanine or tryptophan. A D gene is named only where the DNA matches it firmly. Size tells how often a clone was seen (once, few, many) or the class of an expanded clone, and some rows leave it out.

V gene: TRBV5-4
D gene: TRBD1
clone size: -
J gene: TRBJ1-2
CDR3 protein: CASRPLRDSYGYTF
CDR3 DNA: TGTGCCAGCAGGCCCCTCCGGGACAGCTATGGCTACACCTTC

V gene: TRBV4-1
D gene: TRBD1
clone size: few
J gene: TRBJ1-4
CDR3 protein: CASSPTGSVNEKLFF
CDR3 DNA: TGCGCCAGCAGCCCGACAGGGAGTGTTAATGAAAAACTGTTTTTT

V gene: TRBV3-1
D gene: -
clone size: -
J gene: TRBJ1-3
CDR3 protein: CASSQVHARDTIYF
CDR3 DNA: TGTGCCAGCAGCCAAGTCCACGCGCGTGACACCATATATTTT

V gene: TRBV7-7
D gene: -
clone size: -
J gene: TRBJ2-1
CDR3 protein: CASSSEISPRSNKQFF
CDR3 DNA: TGTGCTAGCAGCTCCGAGATTAGCCCGAGGAGTAATAAGCAGTTCTTC

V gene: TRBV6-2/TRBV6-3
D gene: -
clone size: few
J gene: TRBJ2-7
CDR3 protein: CASSYFDSYEQYF
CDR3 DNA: TGTGCCAGCAGTTATTTCGACTCCTACGAGCAGTACTTC

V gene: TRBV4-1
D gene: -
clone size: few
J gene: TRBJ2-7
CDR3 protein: CASSQGPLTYEQYF
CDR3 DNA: TGCGCCAGCAGCCAAGGCCCCCTGACCTACGAGCAGTACTTC

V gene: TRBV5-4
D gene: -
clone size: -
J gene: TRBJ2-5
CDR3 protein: CASSLRFTPQETQYF
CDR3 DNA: TGTGCCAGCAGCTTGAGGTTCACCCCCCAAGAGACCCAGTACTTC

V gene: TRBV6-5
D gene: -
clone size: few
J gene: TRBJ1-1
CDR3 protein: CASSLGGGVTEAFF
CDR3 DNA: TGTGCCAGCAGTTTGGGTGGCGGGGTCACTGAAGCTTTCTTT

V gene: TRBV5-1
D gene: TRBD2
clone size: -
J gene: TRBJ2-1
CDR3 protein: CASSLGTRRGLNEQFF
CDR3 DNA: TGCGCCAGCAGCTTGGGGACTAGACGAGGGCTCAATGAGCAGTTCTTC

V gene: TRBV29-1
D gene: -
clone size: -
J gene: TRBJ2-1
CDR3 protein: CSVGGGADEQFF
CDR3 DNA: TGCAGCGTTGGGGGGGGCGCGGATGAGCAGTTCTTC

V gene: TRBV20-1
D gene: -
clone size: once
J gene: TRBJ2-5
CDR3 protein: CSASGPPETQYF
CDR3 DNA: TGCAGTGCTTCCGGCCCCCCGGAGACCCAGTACTTC

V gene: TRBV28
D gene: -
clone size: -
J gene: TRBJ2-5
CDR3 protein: CASSLSTDQGGGTQYF
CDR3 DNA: TGTGCCAGCAGTTTATCGACAGACCAGGGGGGAGGGACCCAGTACTTC

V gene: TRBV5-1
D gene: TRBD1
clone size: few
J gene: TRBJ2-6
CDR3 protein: CATQPRGRTGGSGANVLTF
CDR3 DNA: TGCGCCACCCAACCGCGAGGGAGGACAGGGGGATCTGGGGCCAACGTCCTGACTTTC

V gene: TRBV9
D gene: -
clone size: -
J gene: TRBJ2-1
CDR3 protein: CASSVVSQGRNEQFF
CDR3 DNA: TGTGCCAGCAGCGTAGTGAGTCAGGGGAGGAATGAGCAGTTCTTC

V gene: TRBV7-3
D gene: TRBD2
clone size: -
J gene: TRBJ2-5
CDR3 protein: CASSLMPAGGQETQYF
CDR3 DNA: TGTGCCAGCAGTTTAATGCCGGCGGGGGGCCAAGAGACCCAGTACTTC

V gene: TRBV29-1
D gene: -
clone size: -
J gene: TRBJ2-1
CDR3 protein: CSASATRAEQFF
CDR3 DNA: TGCAGCGCCTCTGCCACGAGGGCTGAGCAGTTCTTC

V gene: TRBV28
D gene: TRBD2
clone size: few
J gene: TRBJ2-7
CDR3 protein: CASSFHGGGSTYEQYF
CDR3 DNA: TGTGCCAGCAGTTTCCACGGGGGGGGATCCACCTACGAGCAGTACTTC

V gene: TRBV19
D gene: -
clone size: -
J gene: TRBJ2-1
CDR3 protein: CASRPGGDEQFF
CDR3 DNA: TGTGCCAGTAGACCCGGGGGCGATGAGCAGTTCTTC

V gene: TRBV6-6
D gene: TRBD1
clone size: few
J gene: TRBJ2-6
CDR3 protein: CASNDRGLGANVLTF
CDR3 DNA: TGTGCCAGCAACGACAGGGGGCTTGGGGCCAACGTCCTGACTTTC

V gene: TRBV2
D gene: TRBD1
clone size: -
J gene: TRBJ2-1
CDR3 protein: CASSELQGSEQFF
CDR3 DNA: TGTGCCAGCAGTGAGTTACAGGGGAGCGAGCAGTTCTTC

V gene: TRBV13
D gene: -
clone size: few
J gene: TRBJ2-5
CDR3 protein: CASSLRQFTETQYF
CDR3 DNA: TGTGCCAGCAGCTTAAGACAGTTTACCGAGACCCAGTACTTC

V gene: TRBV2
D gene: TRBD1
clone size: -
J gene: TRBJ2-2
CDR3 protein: CASTGGDGGELFF
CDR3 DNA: TGTGCCAGCACAGGGGGCGACGGCGGGGAGCTGTTTTTT

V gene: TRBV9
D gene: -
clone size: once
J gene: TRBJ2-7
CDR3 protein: CASSVADGYEQYF
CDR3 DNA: TGTGCCAGCAGCGTAGCGGATGGCTACGAGCAGTACTTC

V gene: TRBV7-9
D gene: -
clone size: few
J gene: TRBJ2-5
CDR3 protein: CASSPARELETQYF
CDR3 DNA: TGTGCCAGCAGCCCTGCAAGGGAGTTAGAGACCCAGTACTTC

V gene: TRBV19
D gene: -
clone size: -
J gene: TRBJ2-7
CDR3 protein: CASSGSLGSSYEQYF
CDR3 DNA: TGTGCCAGTAGTGGCAGCCTCGGGAGCTCCTACGAGCAGTACTTC

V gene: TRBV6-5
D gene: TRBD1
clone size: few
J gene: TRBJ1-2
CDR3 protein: CASSYSKDRVTGYTF
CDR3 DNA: TGTGCCAGCAGTTACTCAAAGGACAGGGTGACTGGCTACACCTTC

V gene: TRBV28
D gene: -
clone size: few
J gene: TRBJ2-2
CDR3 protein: CASRHRDSGELFF
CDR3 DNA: TGTGCCAGCAGACACAGGGATAGCGGGGAGCTGTTTTTT

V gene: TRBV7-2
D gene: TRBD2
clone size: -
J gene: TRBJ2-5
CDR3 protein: CAIRGLAGRAQYF
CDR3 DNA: TGTGCCATCAGGGGACTAGCGGGGAGAGCCCAGTACTTC

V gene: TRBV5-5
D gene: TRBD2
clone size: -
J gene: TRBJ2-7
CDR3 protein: CASSFLAGASQEQYF
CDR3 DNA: TGTGCCAGCAGCTTTCTAGCGGGGGCATCACAAGAGCAGTACTTC

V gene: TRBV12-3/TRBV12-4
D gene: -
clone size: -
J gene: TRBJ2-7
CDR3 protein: CASSLEGRNYEQYF
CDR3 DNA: TGTGCCAGCAGTTTAGAGGGACGGAACTACGAGCAGTACTTC

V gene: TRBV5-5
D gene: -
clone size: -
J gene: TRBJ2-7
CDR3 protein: CASSRDGDEQYF
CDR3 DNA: TGTGCCAGCAGCCGAGACGGGGACGAGCAGTACTTC

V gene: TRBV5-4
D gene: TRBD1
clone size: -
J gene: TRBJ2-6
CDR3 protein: CASSHLQGALSGANVLTF
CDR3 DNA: TGCGCCAGCAGCCACCTACAGGGGGCCCTCTCTGGGGCCAACGTCCTGACTTTC

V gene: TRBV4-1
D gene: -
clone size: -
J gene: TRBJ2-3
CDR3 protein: CASSQARGGILTSPSTDTQYF
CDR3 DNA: TGCGCCAGCAGCCAAGCAAGAGGGGGGATCCTAACTTCCCCTAGCACAGATACGCAGTATTTT

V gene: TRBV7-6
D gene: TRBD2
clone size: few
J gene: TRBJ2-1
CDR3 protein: CASSPEGTRPYNEQFF
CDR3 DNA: TGTGCCAGCAGCCCAGAAGGGACTAGGCCATACAATGAGCAGTTCTTC

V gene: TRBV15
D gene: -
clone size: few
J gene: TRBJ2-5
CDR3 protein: CATSRGSRTQETQYF
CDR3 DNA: TGTGCCACCAGCAGAGGATCGCGGACCCAAGAGACCCAGTACTTC

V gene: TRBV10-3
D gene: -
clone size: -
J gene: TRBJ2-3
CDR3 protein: CAISDDRTGTDTQYF
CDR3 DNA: TGTGCCATCAGTGATGACAGGACGGGGACAGATACGCAGTATTTT

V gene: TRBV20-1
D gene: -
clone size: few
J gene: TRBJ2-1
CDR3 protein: CSARDRRFYNEQFF
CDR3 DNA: TGCAGTGCTAGGGACCGCCGCTTCTACAATGAGCAGTTCTTC

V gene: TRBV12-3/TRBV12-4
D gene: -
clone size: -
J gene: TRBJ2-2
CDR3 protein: CASSTGSKAGELFF
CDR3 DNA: TGTGCCAGCAGCACAGGGTCCAAGGCCGGGGAGCTGTTTTTT

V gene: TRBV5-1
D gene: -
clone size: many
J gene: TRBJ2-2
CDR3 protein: CASSLVPTGELFF
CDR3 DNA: TGCGCCAGCAGCTTGGTACCCACCGGGGAGCTGTTTTTT

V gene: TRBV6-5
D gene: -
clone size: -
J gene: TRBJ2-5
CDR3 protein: CASSWTAYPTKETQYF
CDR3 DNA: TGTGCCAGCAGTTGGACGGCGTATCCCACCAAAGAGACCCAGTACTTC

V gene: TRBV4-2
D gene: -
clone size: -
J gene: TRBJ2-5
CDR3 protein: CASSQDYRQGWTQYF
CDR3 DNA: TGTGCCAGCAGCCAAGATTATCGGCAGGGGTGGACCCAGTACTTC

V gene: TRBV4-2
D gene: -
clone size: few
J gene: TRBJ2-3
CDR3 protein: CASSQDEGRGRTDTQYF
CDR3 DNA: TGTGCCAGCAGCCAAGATGAGGGGCGGGGGCGCACAGATACGCAGTATTTT

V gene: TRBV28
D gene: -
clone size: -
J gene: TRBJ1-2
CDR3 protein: CASSLGGWDGYTF
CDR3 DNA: TGTGCCAGCAGTTTAGGAGGATGGGATGGCTACACCTTC

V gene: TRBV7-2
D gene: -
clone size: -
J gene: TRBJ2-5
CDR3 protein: CASSSHGGLETQYF
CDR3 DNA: TGTGCCAGCAGCTCCCACGGGGGCCTGGAGACCCAGTACTTC

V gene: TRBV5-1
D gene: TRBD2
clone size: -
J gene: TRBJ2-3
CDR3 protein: CASSLAWTSGGAPDTQYF
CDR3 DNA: TGCGCCAGCAGCTTGGCTTGGACTAGCGGGGGGGCCCCAGATACGCAGTATTTT

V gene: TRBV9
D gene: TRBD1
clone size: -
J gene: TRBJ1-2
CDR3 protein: CASSAGDSYGYTF
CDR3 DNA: TGTGCCAGCAGCGCCGGGGACAGCTATGGCTACACCTTC

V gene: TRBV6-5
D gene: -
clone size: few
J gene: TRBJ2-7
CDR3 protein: CASRRDTHPYEQYF
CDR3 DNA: TGTGCCAGCAGGCGGGACACACATCCCTACGAGCAGTACTTC

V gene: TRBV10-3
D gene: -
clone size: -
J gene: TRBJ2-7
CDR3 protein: CAISDSPLNEQYF
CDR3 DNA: TGTGCCATCAGTGACTCCCCATTGAACGAGCAGTACTTC

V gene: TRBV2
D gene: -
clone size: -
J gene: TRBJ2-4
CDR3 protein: CASSGSTLAKSIQYF
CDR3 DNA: TGTGCCAGCAGTGGTAGCACTCTAGCCAAAAGCATTCAGTACTTC

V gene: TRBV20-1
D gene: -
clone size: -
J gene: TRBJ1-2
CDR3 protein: CSASTGTYGYTF
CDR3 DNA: TGCAGTGCAAGTACGGGGACCTATGGCTACACCTTC